This T cell receptor (beta chain) was observed in a study of blood T cell repertoires in COVID-19. Across the study: From T cells, B-cell-depleted T cells, or PBMCs came the material, which was cDNA or gDNA.

Per the original methods: Nucleated cell counts were estimated from reference gene primer amplification. Sequencing used immunoSEQ multiplex PCR; TCRdb keeps in-frame clones, though not all of them. That table furnishes V, J and clone size, whereas the DNA furnished D and trimming. Of some 54,000 clones listed, about four fifths are singletons. The sequenced material came from peripheral blood. The clonotype originates from a woman in her sixties or seventies with acute or convalescent COVID-19.

The CDR3 DNA is TGTGCCAGCAGCCAGGGGCGGGATCAGCCCCAGCATTTT. Translated, it gives CASSQGRDQPQHF. The V gene is TRBV7-3, the J gene TRBJ1-5; a weak D match, TRBD1 (6 bases). Germline CDR1 SGHTA, CDR2 FQGTGA. The CDR3 loop spans 13 amino acids. With 5 bases removed from V and 5 bases from J, the gap between germline ends came to 10 bases.